This TCR beta chain was found in a study of response to subunit inactivated influenza vaccine. TCRdb re-called the RT-PCR reads through MiXCR, storing one row per CDR3 protein. Found here are more than 150,000 distinct CDR3 sequences, approximately 9.2% of them singletons; the top ten hold roughly 10%. Per the germline V gene, CDR1 is MNHEY and CDR2 is SVGEGT. This CDR3 comprises 13 residues. V gave up 7 bases and J gave up 3 bases, with 13 bases separating them. This clonotype has a count of ten or more. V usage is TRBV6-2 or TRBV6-3 and J usage is TRBJ2-7; weak D call: TRBD2 (6 bases). The sample was non-naive T cells sorted from PBMCs, taken on the day of vaccination. This sequence was found in a man between 50 and 59 years old who received an inactivated influenza vaccine. The chain's CDR3 is CASTGLRVYEQYF. CDR3 DNA: TGTGCCAGCACGGGACTGAGAGTCTACGAGCAGTACTTC.